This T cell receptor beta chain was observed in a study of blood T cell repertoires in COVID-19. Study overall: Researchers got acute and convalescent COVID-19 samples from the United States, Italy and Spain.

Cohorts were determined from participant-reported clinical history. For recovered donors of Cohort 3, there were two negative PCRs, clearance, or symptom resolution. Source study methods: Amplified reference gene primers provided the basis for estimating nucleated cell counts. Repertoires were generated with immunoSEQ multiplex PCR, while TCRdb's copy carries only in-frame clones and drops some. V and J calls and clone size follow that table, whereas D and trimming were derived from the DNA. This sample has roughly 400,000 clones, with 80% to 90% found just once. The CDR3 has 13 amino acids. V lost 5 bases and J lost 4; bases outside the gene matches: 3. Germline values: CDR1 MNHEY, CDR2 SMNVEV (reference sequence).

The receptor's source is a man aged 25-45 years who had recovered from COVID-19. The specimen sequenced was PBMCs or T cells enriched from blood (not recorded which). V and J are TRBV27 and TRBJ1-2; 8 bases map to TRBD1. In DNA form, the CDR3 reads TGTGCCAGCAGTCCAGGGGGCCCCTATGGCTACACCTTC. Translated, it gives CASSPGGPYGYTF.